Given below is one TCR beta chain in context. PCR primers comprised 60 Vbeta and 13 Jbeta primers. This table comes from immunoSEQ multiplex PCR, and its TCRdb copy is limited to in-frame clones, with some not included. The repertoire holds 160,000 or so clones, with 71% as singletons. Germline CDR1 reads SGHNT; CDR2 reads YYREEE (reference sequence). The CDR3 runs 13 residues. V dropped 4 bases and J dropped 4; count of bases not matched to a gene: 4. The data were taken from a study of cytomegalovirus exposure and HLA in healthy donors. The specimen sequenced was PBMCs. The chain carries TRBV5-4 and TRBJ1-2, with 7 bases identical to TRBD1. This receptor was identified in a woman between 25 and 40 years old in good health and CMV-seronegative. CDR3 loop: CASSGTEIYGYTF. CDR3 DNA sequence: TGTGCCAGCAGCGGGACAGAGATCTATGGCTACACCTTC.